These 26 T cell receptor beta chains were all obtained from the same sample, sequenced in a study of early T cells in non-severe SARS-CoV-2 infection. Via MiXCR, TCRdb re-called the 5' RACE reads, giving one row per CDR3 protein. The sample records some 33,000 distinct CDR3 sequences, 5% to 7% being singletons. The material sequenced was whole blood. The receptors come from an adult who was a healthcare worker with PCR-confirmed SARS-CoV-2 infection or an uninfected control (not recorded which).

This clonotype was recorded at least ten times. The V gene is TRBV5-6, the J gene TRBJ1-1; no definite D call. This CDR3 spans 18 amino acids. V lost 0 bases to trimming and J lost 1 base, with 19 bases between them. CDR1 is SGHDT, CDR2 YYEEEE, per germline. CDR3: CASSLALFSGGKNTEAFF. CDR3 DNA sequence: TGTGCCAGCAGCTTGGCCTTGTTCTCAGGTGGGAAGAACACTGAAGCTTTCTTT. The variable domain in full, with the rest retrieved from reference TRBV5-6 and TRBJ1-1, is DAGVTQSPTHLIKTRGQQVTLRCSPKSGHDTVSWYQQALGQGPQFIFQYYEEEERQRGNFPDRFSGHQFPNYSSELNVNALLLGDSALYLCASSLALFSGGKNTEAFFGQGTRLTVV.

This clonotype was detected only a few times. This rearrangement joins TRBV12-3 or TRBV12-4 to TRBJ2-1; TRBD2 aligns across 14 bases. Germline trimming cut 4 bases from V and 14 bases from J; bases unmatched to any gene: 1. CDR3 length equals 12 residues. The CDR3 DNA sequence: TGTGCCAGCAGTTGGGGACTAGCGGGAGAGTTCTTC. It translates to CASSWGLAGEFF.

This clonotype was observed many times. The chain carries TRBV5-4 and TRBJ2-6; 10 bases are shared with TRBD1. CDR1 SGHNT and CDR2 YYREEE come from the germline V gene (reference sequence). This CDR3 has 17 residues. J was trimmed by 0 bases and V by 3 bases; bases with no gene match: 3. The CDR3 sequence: CASSSGTGDSGANVLTF. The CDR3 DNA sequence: TGTGCCAGCAGCTCCGGGACAGGGGACTCTGGGGCCAACGTCCTGACTTTC.

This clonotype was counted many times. The CDR3 protein is CASSSTAGGEKLFF. The CDR3 DNA reads as TGTGCCAGCAGCTCGACAGCCGGGGGTGAAAAACTGTTTTTT. J is TRBJ1-4 and V is TRBV11-3, with a weak D call TRBD1 (5 bases). Per the germline V gene, CDR1 is SGHNT and CDR2 is YENEEA. Trimming cost V 4 bases and J 7 bases, with 13 bases left between them. CDR3 length: 14 amino acids.

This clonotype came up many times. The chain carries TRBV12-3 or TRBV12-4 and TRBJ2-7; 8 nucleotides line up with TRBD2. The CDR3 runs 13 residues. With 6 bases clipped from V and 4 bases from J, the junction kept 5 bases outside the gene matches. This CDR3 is CASRASGQYEQYF. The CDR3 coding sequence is TGTGCCAGCAGGGCTAGCGGGCAATACGAGCAGTACTTC.

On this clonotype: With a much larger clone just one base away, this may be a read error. The CDR3 protein is CASSYRGPRLAGGYDTQYF. For the CDR3, the DNA is TGTGCCAGTAGTTATCGGGGACCGCGACTAGCGGGAGGCTATGATACGCAGTATTTT. V is TRBV19 and J is TRBJ2-3, with 13 bases that match TRBD2. Germline V gene sequence: CDR1 LNHDA, CDR2 SQIVND (reference sequence). This CDR3 has 19 amino acids. J lost 6 bases, V lost 5 bases, and 17 bases had no gene match.

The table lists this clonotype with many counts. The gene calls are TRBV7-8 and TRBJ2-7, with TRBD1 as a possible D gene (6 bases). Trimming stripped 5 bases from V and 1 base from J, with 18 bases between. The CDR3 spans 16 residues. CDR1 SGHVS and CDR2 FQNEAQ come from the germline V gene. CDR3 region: CASSAYRVVGSYEQYF. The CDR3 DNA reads TGTGCCAGCAGCGCCTACAGGGTCGTGGGGTCCTACGAGCAGTACTTC.

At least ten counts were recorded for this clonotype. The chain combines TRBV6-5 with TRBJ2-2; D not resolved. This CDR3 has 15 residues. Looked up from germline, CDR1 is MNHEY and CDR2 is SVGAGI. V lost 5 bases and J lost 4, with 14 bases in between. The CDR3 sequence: CASSLGAGSTGELFF. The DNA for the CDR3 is TGTGCCAGCAGTCTTGGAGCCGGGTCCACCGGGGAGCTGTTTTTT.

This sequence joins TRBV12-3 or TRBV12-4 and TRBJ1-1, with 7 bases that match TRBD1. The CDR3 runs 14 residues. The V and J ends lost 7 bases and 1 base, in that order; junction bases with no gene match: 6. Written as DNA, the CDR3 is TGTGCCAGCACCCCCAGGGGGGGGAACACTGAAGCTTTCTTT. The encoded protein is CASTPRGGNTEAFF.

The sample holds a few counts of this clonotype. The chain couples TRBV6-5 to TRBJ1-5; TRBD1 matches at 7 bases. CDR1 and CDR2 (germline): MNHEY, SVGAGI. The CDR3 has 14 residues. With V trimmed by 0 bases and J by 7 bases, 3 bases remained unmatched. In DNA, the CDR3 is TGTGCCAGCAGTTACTCCGCAGGGGGACAGCCCCAGCATTTT. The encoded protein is CASSYSAGGQPQHF.

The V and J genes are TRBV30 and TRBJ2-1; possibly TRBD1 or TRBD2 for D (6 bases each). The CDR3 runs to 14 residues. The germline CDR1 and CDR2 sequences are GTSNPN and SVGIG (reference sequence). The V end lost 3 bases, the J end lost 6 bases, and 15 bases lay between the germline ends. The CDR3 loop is CAWRGVEGGNEQFF. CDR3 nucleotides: TGTGCCTGGAGAGGAGTTGAGGGGGGCAATGAGCAGTTCTTC.

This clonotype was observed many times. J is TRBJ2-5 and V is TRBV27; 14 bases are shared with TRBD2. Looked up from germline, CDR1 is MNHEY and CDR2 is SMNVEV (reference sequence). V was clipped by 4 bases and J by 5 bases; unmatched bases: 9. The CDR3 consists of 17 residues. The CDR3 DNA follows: TGTGCCAGCAGTTCCCCCGGGACTAGCGGGGGTGGGGAGACCCAGTACTTC. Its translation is CASSSPGTSGGGETQYF.

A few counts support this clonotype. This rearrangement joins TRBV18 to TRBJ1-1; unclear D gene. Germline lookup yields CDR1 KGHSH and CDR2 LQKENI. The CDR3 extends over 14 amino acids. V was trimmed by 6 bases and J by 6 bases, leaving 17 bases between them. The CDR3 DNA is TGTGCCAGCTCCCACAATCCGAATTACGCTGAAGCTTTCTTT. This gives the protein CASSHNPNYAEAFF.

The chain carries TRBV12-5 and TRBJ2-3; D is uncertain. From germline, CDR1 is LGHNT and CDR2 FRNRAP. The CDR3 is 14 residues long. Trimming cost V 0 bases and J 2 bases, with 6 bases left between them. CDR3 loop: CASGLVPDTDTQYF. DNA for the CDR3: TGTGCTAGTGGTTTGGTACCGGACACAGATACGCAGTATTTT.

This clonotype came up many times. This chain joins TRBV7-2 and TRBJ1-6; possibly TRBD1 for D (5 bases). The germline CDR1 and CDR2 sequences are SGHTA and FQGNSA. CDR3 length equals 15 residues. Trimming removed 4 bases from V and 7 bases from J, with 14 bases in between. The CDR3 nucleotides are TGTGCCAGCAGCTACGGCGGGGGGAGGAATTCACCCCTCCACTTT. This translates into CASSYGGGRNSPLHF.

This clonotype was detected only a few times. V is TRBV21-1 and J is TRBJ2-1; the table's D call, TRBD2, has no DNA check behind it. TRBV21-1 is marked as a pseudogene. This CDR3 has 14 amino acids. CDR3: CASSNSGSYNEQFF. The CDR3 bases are TGTGCCAGCAGCAATAGCGGCTCCTACAATGAGCAGTTCTTC.

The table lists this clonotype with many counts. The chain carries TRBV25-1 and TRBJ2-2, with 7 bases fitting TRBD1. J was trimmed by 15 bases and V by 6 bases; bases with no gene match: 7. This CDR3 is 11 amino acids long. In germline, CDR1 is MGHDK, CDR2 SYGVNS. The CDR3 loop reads CASRAGTVVFF. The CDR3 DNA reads TGTGCCAGCAGGGCCGGGACAGTGGTGTTTTTT.

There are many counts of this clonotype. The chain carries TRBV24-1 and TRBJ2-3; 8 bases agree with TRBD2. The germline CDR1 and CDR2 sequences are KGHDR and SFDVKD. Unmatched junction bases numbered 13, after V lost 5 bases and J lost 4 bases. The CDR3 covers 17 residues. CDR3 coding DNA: TGTGCCACCAGTGGCCTGGCTGGGACTAGTTCCGCAGATACGCAGTATTTT. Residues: CATSGLAGTSSADTQYF.

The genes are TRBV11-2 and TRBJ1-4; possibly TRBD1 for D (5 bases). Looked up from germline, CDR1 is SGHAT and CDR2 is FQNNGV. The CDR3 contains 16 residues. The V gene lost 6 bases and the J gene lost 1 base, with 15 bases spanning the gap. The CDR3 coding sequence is TGTGCCAGCAGTCCCAATAATGGGGGAACTAATGAAAAACTGTTTTTT. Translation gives CASSPNNGGTNEKLFF.

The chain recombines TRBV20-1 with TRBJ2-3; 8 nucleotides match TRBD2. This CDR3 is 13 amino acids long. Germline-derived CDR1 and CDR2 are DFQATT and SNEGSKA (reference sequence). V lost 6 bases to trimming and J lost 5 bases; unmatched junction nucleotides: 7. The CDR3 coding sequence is TGCAGTGCGACCGGACTAGCAGGAGATACGCAGTATTTT. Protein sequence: CSATGLAGDTQYF.

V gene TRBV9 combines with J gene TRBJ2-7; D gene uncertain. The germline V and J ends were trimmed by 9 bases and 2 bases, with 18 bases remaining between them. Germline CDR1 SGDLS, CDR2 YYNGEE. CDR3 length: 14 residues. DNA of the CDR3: TGTGCCACCTCCGTGGGCGACGGAACCTACGAGCAGTACTTC. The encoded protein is CATSVGDGTYEQYF.

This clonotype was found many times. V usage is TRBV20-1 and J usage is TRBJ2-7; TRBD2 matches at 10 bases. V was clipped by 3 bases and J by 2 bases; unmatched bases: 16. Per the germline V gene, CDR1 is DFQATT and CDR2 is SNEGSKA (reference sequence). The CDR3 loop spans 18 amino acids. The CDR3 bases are TGCAGTGCTAGGCCTACTTCCCCTACTAGCGGGACCCCCTACGAGCAGTACTTC. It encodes CSARPTSPTSGTPYEQYF.

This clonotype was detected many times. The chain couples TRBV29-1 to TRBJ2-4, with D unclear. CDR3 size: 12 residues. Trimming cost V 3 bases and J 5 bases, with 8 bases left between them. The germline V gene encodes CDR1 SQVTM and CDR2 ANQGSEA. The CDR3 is CSVEAEQNIQYF. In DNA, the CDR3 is TGCAGCGTTGAGGCAGAGCAAAACATTCAGTACTTC.

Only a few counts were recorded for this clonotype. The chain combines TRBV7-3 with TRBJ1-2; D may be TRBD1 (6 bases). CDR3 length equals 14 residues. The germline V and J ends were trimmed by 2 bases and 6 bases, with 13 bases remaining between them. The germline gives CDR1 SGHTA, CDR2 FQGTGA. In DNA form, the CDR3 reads TGTGCCAGCAGCTTACTAGGGGGATCCGATGGCTACACCTTC. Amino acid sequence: CASSLLGGSDGYTF.

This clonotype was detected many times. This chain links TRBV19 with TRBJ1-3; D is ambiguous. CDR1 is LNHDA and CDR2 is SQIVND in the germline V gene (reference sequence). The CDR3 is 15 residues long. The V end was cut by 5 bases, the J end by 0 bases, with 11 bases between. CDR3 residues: CASSYDYFSGNTIYF. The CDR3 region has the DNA TGTGCCAGTAGTTACGACTACTTCTCTGGAAACACCATATATTTT.

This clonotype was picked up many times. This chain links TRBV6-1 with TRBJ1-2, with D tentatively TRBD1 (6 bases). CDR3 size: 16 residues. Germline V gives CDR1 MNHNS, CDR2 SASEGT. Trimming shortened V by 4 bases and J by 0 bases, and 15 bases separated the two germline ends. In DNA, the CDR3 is TGTGCCAGCAGTGGGGGGCGAGGCCAGACTAACTATGGCTACACCTTC. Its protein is CASSGGRGQTNYGYTF.